Listed here is a single TCR beta chain. The table lists this clonotype with a count of one. Its binding antigen is unknown. Nothing much larger sits one base from this clone, and base qualities are not available. From the cysteine up to the phenylalanine, the CDR3 has a length of 14 residues. Only the CDR3 DNA is retained, 42 bases long and in frame from the first base. V has 5 bases trimmed and J has 4 bases trimmed; junction bases matching no gene number 3. CDR1 and CDR2 are read off the germline V gene as MNHEY and SVGEGT. The roughly 42 donors, aged 6 to 90 years, were systemically healthy Caucasian individuals from Russia. Each donor gave 9.5 to 10 milliliters of peripheral blood, drawn into EDTA-treated Vacutainer tubes. PBMCs were isolated by Ficoll-Paque density-gradient centrifugation, with at least 6 million obtained per sample. Trizol reagent was used to extract total RNA from PBMCs, with at least 6 micrograms per sample. The percentages of naive CD45RAhigh/CD27high T cells were determined by flow cytometry on a PBMC aliquot from every donor.

This sample was included in a study of blood T cells in healthy people across ages (dated by TCRdb to about 2015). In terms of the full investigation: In model experiments, template switching captured roughly one uniquely barcoded TCR beta cDNA molecule for every two T cells. The donors were split into four age groups: young (average about 16 years), middle-aged (nearly 40), aged (around 67) and long-lived (under 90). To avoid experimental bias, donors of different ages were randomly spread across the sequencing lanes. Age-related changes in TCR beta repertoire diversity were measured in the study by deep sequencing normalized with unique cDNA molecular identifiers. The study analyzed two additional independent replicas of 1 million unique cDNA reads from the same blood draw for two donors, one aged 18 to 30 and one aged 80 or older. Study-wide findings and limitations: Since profiling was done on bulk unsorted PBMCs, naive and antigen-experienced compartments could not be conclusively compared. Because donor CMV infection status was unknown, age-related changes in expanded clonotypes were potentially confounded. The long-lived group showed more naive CD4+ T cells, fewer expanded clones and increased TCR diversity than the aged group, suggesting age selection. As age increased, observed TCR beta diversity per million T cells dropped in a roughly linear way, and a significant reduction was already evident by age around 41. Estimates of total diversity based on one million sequenced T cells were considered lower bounds and underestimates. Observed TCR beta diversity correlated strongly with the percentage of naive T cells measured by flow cytometry.

Libraries were prepared through 5' RACE. The instrument given in TCRdb is Illumina HiSeq 2500. A second PCR of about 6 to 12 cycles was run with a J-beta primer mix and a sample-barcoded 5' primer. A unique molecular identifier was introduced onto each TCR beta cDNA molecule by a template-switch 5' adaptor carrying 12 random nucleotides. Each sample yielded at least 2.5 million CDR3-containing paired-end reads. First-strand cDNA was synthesized from all RNA with the Mint cDNA synthesis kit, primed by a TRBC-specific oligonucleotide. Following uracil-DNA glycosylase treatment, all cDNA underwent a first 18-cycle PCR with the universal primers M1SS and BC2_uni_R. Processing in the source paper ran as follows. For normalization, 1 million high-quality reads, each with a distinct molecular identifier, were randomly selected from each sample. Reads sharing molecular identifiers were discarded rather than binned into consensus sequences. MiTCR, run with a Q25 quality threshold and the strictest error-elimination algorithm, handled CDR3 identification, clonotype clustering and error correction. A nonparametric unseen species model with Euler transformation was used to estimate lower-bound total TCR beta diversity. The raw public reads went through TCRdb reprocessing: fastp at Q25, MiXCR clone calling, in-frame beta chains kept. When rows share a CDR3 protein, they turn into one entry using the most common DNA and genes. Clone size and V and J calls follow TCRdb, not the original study. This sample is represented by hundreds of thousands of distinct CDR3 sequences; over 45% of them were singletons. Approximately 20% of the sample rests with the top ten.

Source material: blood. The receptor comes from a man aged 25-45 years in good health. The rearranged chain carries TRBV6-2 or TRBV6-3 and TRBJ2-3, with TRBD1 matching 10 junction bases. The DNA sequence is given as TGTGCCAGCAGTCACGGACAGGGGGCAGATACGCAGTATTTT. It translates to CASSHGQGADTQYF.